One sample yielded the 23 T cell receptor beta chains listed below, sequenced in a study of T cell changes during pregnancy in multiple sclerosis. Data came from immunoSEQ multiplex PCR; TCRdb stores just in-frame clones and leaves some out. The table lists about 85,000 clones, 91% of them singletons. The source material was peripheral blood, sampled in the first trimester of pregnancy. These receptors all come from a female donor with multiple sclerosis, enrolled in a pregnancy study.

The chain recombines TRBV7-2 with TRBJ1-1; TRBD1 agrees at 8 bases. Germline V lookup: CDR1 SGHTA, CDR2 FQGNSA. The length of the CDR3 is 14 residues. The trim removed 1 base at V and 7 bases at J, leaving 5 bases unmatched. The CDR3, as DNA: TGTGCCAGCAGCTTAGGTTTGGACAGGGATGAAGCTTTCTTT. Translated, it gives CASSLGLDRDEAFF. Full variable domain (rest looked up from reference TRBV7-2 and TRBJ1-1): GAGVSQSPSNKVTEKGKDVELRCDPISGHTALYWYRQSLGQGLEFLIYFQGNSAPDKSGLPSDRFSAERTGGSVSTLTIQRTQQEDSAVYLCASSLGLDRDEAFFGQGTRLTVV.

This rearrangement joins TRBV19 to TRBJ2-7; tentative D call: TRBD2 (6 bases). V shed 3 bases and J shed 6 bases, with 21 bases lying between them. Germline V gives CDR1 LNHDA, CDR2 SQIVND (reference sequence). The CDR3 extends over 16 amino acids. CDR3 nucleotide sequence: TGTGCCAGTAGTATTGCGGGCGGGGCCCTGGCAAGCGAGCAGTACTTC. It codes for CASSIAGGALASEQYF.

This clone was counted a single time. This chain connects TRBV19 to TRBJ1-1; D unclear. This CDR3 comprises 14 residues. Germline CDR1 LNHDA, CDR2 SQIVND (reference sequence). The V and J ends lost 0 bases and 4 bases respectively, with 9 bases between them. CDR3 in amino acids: CASSIEPGGTEAFF. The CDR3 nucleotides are TGTGCCAGTAGTATAGAGCCGGGAGGCACTGAAGCTTTCTTT.

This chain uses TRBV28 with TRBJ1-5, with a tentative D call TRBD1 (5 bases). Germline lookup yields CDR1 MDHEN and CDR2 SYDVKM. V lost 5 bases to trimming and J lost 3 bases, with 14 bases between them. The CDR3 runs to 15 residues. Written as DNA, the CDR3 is TGTGCCAGCAGTCTGTCAGGGTCTGACAATCAGCCCCAGCATTTT. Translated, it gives CASSLSGSDNQPQHF.

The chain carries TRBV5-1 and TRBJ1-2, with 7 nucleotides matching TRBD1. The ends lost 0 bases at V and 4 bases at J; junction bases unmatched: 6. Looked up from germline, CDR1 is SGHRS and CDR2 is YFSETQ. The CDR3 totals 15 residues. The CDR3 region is CASSLEQGRLYGYTF. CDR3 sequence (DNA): TGCGCCAGCAGCTTGGAACAGGGGAGGCTCTATGGCTACACCTTC.

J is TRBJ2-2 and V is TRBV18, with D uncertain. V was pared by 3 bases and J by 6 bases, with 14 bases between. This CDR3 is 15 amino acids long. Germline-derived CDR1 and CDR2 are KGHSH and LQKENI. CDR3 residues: CASSPSAAVPGELFF. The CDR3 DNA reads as TGTGCCAGCTCACCTTCCGCCGCGGTCCCCGGGGAGCTGTTTTTT.

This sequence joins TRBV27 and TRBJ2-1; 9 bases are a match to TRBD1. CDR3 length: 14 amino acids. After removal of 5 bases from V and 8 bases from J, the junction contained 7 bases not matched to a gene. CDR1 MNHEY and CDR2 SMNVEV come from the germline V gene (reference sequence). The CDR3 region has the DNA TGTGCCAGCAGTATAACAGGGGGCATGGATGAGCAGTTCTTC. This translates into CASSITGGMDEQFF.

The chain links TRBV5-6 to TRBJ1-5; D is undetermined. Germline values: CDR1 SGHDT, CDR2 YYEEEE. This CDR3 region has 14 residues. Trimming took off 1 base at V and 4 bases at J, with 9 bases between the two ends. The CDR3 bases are TGTGCCAGCAGCTTGAATCAGATGAATCAGCCCCAGCATTTT. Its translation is CASSLNQMNQPQHF.

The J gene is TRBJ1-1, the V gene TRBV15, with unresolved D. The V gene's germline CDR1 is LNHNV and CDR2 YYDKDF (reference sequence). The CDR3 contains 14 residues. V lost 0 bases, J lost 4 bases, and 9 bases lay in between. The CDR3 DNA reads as TGTGCCACCAGCAGAGATCACAGCAGCACTGAAGCTTTCTTT. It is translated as CATSRDHSSTEAFF. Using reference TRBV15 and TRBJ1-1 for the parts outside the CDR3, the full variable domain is DAMVIQNPRYQVTQFGKPVTLSCSQTLNHNVMYWYQQKSSQAPKLLFHYYDKDFNNEADTPDNFQSRRPNTSFCFLDIRSPGLGDTAMYLCATSRDHSSTEAFFGQGTRLTVV.

The CDR3 DNA is TGTGCCAGTAGTATAGATTACTCGTTTGAAGCTTTCTTT. It codes for CASSIDYSFEAFF. This chain connects TRBV19 to TRBJ1-1; D ambiguous. Per the germline V gene, CDR1 is LNHDA and CDR2 is SQIVND (reference sequence). V shed 0 bases and J shed 7 bases, with 9 bases lying between them. The CDR3 runs to 13 residues.

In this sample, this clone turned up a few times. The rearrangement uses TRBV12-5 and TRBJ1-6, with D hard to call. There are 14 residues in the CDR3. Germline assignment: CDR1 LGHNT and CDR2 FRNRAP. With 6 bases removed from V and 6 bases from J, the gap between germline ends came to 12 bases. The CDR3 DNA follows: TGTGCTAGTGGGTACGGACTGGGTAATTCACCCCTCCACTTT. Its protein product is CASGYGLGNSPLHF.

CDR3 protein: CASSKRSVGQDTQYF. The CDR3 bases are TGTGCCAGCAGCAAAAGGTCGGTGGGCCAAGATACGCAGTATTTT. The genes are TRBV21-1 and TRBJ2-3; the table's D call, TRBD1, was not checked against the DNA. TRBV21-1 is described as a pseudogene. The CDR3 runs 15 residues.

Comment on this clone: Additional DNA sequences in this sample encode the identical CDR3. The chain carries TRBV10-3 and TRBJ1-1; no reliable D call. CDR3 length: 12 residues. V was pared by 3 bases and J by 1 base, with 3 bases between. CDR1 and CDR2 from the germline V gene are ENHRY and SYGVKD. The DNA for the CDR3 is TGTGCCATCAGTGACCGGAACACTGAAGCTTTCTTT. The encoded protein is CAISDRNTEAFF.

The CDR3 region has the DNA TGTGCCAGCAGTGGGGAGCGGGAGAATCGGGGCGGGGAGCTGTTTTTT. It yields the protein CASSGERENRGGELFF. The J gene is TRBJ2-2, the V gene TRBV6-1, with TRBD2 matching 8 bases. The V gene end was trimmed by 4 bases and the J gene end by 7 bases; junction bases not matched to a gene: 11. The V gene's germline CDR1 is MNHNS and CDR2 SASEGT. CDR3 length equals 16 residues.

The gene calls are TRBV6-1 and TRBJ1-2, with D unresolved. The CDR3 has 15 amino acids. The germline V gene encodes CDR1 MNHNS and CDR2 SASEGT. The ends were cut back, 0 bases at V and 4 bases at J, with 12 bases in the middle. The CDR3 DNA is TGTGCCAGCAGTGAAGCGGGCACGGAAGGCTATGGCTACACCTTC. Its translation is CASSEAGTEGYGYTF.

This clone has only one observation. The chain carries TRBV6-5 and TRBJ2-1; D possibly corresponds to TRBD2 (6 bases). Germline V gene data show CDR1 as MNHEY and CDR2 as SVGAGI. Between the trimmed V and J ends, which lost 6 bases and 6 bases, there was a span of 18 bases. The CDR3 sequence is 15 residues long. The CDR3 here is CASRASDYPFNEQFF. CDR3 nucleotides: TGTGCCAGCAGGGCTAGCGATTACCCATTCAATGAGCAGTTCTTC.

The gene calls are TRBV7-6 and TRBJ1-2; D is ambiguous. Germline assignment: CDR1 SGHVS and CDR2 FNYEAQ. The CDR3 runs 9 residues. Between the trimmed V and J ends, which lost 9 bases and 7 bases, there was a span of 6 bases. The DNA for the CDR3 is TGTGCCAGTACCGGTGGCTACACCTTC. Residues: CASTGGYTF.

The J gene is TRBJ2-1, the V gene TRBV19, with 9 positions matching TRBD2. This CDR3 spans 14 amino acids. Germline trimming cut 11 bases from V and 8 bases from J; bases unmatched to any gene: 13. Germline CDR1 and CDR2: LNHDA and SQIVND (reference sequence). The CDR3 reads CASRWASGADEQFF. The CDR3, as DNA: TGTGCCTCTAGATGGGCTAGCGGGGCCGATGAGCAGTTCTTC.

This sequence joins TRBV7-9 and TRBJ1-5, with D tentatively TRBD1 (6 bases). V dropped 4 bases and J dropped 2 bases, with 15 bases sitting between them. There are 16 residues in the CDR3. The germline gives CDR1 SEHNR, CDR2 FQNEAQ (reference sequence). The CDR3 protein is CASSSGSGVGNQPQHF. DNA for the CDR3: TGTGCCAGCAGCTCAGGTTCAGGGGTTGGCAATCAGCCCCAGCATTTT.

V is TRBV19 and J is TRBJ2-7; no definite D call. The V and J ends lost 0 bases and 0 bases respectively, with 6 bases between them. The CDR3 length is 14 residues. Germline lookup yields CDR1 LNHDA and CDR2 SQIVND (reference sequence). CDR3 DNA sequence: TGTGCCAGTAGTATAGATCCGAGCTCCTACGAGCAGTACTTC. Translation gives CASSIDPSSYEQYF.

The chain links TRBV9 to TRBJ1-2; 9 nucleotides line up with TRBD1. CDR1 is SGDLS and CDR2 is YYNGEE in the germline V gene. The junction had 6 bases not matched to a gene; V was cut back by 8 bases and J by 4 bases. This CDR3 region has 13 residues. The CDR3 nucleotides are TGTGCCAGTTCTCCGGGACAGGGCTATGGCTACACCTTC. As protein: CASSPGQGYGYTF.

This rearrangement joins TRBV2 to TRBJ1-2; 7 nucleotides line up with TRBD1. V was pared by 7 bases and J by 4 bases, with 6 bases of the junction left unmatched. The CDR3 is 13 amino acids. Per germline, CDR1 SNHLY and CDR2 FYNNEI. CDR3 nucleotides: TGTGCCAGCATGTCCGACAGGGTCTATGGCTACACCTTC. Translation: CASMSDRVYGYTF.

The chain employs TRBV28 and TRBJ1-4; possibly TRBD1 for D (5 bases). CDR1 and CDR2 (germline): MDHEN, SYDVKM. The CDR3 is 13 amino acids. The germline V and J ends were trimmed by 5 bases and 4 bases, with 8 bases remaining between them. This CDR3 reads CASSGRDNEKLFF. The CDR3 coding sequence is TGTGCCAGCAGTGGCAGGGATAATGAAAAACTGTTTTTT.